This T cell receptor beta chain is drawn from a study of shared clonotypes between healthy human individuals. Study-wide findings and caveats: Compared with clonotypes that all four donors shared, non-shared clonotypes had lower generation probabilities. A small donor pool kept down the genetic and exposure-history diversity that was represented.

Trimming stripped 6 bases from V and 12 bases from J, with 9 bases between. The length of the CDR3 is 10 residues. CDR1 is SNHLY and CDR2 is FYNNEI in the germline V gene. Notes on this clone: Its antigen is unknown.

The data were produced by immunoSEQ multiplex PCR, yet TCRdb's version contains in-frame clones alone and is incomplete. This sample yields about 2.3 million clones, of which 92% are seen a single time; about 0.36% belongs to the top ten. The receptor was derived from a man in his late teens or twenties in good health. Some clones in this sample may be carry-over from other donors' samples. The sequenced sample consisted of naive CD4+ T cells from PBMCs. The subset denotes: CD45RA+ positively selected. The chain combines TRBV2 with TRBJ2-1; no clear D. The CDR3 protein is CASRQGWQFF. The CDR3 coding sequence is TGTGCCAGCAGGCAAGGCTGGCAGTTCTTC.